Given below is one T cell receptor beta chain in context. What it binds is not known. A multiplex PCR was run with 60 Vbeta primers and 13 Jbeta primers. Generated by immunoSEQ multiplex PCR, the TCRdb table keeps only in-frame clones and is missing some. The top ten clones hold under 2% of a sample with about 170,000 clones, 81% of them seen once. The sample belongs to a study of cytomegalovirus exposure and HLA in healthy donors. Looking at the study overall: Earlier, 95 million to 140 million unique TCR beta sequences were recovered from roughly 200 million T cells by an analysis.

Broader study findings: As was reported, the classifier diagnosed cytomegalovirus status with high specificity and sensitivity.

CDR1 ENHRY and CDR2 SYGVKD come from the germline V gene. V shed 6 bases, J shed 0 bases, and the junction held 2 bases outside the gene matches. The CDR3 loop spans 14 amino acids. Sequenced material: PBMCs. The receptor was derived from a young woman in good health and CMV-seronegative. The V call is TRBV10-3, the J call TRBJ2-7; TRBD2 matches 10 bases. The CDR3 region has the DNA TGTGCCATCAGGCTAGCGGGGGACTCCTACGAGCAGTACTTC. Its translation: CAIRLAGDSYEQYF.